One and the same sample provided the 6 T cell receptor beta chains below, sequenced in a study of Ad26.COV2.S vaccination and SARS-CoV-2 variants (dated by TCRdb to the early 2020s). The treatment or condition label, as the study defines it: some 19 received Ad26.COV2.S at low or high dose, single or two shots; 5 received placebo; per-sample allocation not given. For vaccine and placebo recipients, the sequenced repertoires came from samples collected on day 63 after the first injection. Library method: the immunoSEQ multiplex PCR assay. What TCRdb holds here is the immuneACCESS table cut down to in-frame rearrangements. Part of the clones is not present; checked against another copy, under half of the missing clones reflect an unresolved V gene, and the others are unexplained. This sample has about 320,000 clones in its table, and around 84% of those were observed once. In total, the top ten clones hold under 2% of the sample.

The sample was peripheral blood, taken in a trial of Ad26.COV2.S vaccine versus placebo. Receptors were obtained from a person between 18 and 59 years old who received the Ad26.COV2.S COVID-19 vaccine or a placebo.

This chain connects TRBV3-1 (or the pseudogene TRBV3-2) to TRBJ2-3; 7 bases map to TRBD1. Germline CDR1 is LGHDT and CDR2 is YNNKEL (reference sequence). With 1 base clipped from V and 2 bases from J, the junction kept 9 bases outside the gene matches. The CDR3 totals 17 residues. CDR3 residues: CASSQGNRGPYTDTQYF. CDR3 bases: TGTGCCAGCAGCCAAGGGAACAGGGGCCCTTACACAGATACGCAGTATTTT.

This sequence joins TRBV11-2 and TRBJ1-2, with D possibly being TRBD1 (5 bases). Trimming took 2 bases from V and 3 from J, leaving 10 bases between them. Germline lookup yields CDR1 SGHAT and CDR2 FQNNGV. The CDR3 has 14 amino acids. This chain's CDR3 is CASSLSSGDYGYTF. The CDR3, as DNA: TGTGCCAGCAGCTTAAGTTCGGGGGACTATGGCTACACCTTC. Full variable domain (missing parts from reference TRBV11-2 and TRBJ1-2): EAGVAQSPRYKIIEKRQSVAFWCNPISGHATLYWYQQILGQGPKLLIQFQNNGVVDDSQLPKDRFSAERLKGVDSTLKIQPAKLEDSAVYLCASSLSSGDYGYTFGSGTRLTVV.

The DNA of the CDR3 is TGTGCCAGTAGTATAGTTGGGACGGCCCCCAATCAGCCCCAGCATTTT. It is translated as CASSIVGTAPNQPQHF. The chain couples TRBV19 to TRBJ1-5; D perhaps matches TRBD1 (5 bases). V lost 1 base, J lost 3 bases, and 13 bases lay in between. Germline loops: CDR1 LNHDA, CDR2 SQIVND (reference sequence). The CDR3 contains 16 residues.

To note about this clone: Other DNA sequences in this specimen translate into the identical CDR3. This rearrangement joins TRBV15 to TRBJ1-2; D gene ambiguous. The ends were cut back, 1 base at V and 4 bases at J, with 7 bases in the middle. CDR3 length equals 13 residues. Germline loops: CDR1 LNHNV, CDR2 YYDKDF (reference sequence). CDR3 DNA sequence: TGTGCCACCAGCAGAGGGGGAAGCTATGGCTACACCTTC. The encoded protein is CATSRGGSYGYTF.

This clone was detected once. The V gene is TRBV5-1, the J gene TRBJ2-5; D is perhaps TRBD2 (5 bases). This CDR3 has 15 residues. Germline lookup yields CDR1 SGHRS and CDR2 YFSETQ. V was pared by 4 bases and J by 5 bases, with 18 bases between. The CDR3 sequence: CASSPQAGAVETQYF. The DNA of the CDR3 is TGCGCCAGCAGCCCCCAGGCGGGCGCAGTGGAGACCCAGTACTTC.

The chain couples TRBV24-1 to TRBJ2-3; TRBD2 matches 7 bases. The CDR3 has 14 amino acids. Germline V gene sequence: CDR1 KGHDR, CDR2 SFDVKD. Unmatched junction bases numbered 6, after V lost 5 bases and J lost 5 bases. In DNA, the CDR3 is TGTGCCACCAGTGCCAGCGGGGTCGGAGATACGCAGTATTTT. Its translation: CATSASGVGDTQYF.